Presented here are 2 T cell receptor beta chains from one specimen sequenced in a study of CD8 T cells in Susac syndrome. Random hexamers primed reverse transcription of roughly 0.45 to 1 ug RNA. TCRdb reprocessed the immunoSEQ multiplex PCR reads with MiXCR, giving one entry per CDR3 protein. The sample holds under 200,000 distinct CDR3 sequences, about 96% seen once. The specimen was CD4+ T cells from PBMCs. These receptor sequences come from a human donor with Susac syndrome.

This chain uses TRBV5-4 with TRBJ2-6, with 10 bases matching TRBD1. Germline V CDR1 and CDR2: SGHNT, YYREEE (reference sequence). Losses at the gene ends were 3 bases for V and 2 bases for J; bases not matched to a gene: 5. The CDR3 sequence is 17 residues long. The CDR3 sequence is CASSSPGTGAGANVLTF. In DNA, the CDR3 is TGTGCCAGCAGCTCGCCGGGGACAGGGGCTGGGGCCAACGTCCTGACTTTC.

The chain is built from TRBV4-2 and TRBJ1-1; 8 bases are shared with TRBD1. The germline V gene encodes CDR1 LGHNA and CDR2 YNFKEQ. After removal of 0 bases from V and 1 base from J, the junction contained 4 bases not matched to a gene. This CDR3 is 16 amino acids long. The CDR3 reads CASSQDHQGANTEAFF. The CDR3 bases are TGTGCCAGCAGCCAAGATCATCAGGGGGCGAACACTGAAGCTTTCTTT.